These 20 T cell receptor beta chains share one sample of origin, sequenced in a study of T-cell reconstitution after alpha-beta-depleted transplantation in children. Unique molecular identifiers were incorporated during preparation of the TCRbeta library. TCRdb fed the PCR reads into MiXCR, producing one record per CDR3 protein. The repertoire holds 120,000 or so distinct CDR3 sequences, under 13% seen once, with approximately 7.9% in the top ten. Sample: PBMCs from the stem cell graft donor, taken from the stem cell graft. The receptor set was obtained from a human donor who donated a stem cell graft to a child with acute lymphoblastic leukemia.

This clonotype has at least ten counts. The chain couples TRBV7-2 to TRBJ2-3; TRBD2 agrees at 9 bases. The CDR3 totals 15 residues. Per germline, CDR1 SGHTA and CDR2 FQGNSA. V lost 2 bases to trimming and J lost 0 bases; unmatched junction nucleotides: 0. The CDR3 here is CASSLTSGSTDTQYF. Here the CDR3 DNA reads TGTGCCAGCAGCTTAACTAGCGGGAGCACAGATACGCAGTATTTT.

In its sample, this clonotype was seen many times. The CDR3 DNA sequence: TGTGCCAGCAGTTCTAGGGGAGGGAAAAACATTCAGTACTTC. It translates to CASSSRGGKNIQYF. This sequence joins TRBV25-1 and TRBJ2-4, with TRBD2 matching over 7 bases. Germline CDR1 and CDR2: MGHDK and SYGVNS. This CDR3 has 14 residues. The J segment lost 4 bases and the V segment lost 5 bases, leaving 5 bases of the junction unmatched.

This clonotype was recorded many times. This chain links TRBV24-1 with TRBJ1-2; D gene unclear. Germline-derived CDR1 and CDR2 are KGHDR and SFDVKD. Trimming left V 0 bases short and J 7 bases short, with 5 bases between. CDR3 length equals 12 residues. The CDR3 coding sequence is TGTGCCACCAGTGATTTGGGCAGTGGCTACACCTTC. Its translation: CATSDLGSGYTF.

This clonotype was counted ten times or more. The chain links TRBV7-9 to TRBJ2-3; D unresolved. This CDR3 has 15 amino acids. The V end lost 1 base, the J end lost 0 bases, and 8 bases lay between the germline ends. Germline CDR1 SEHNR, CDR2 FQNEAQ (reference sequence). Here the CDR3 DNA reads TGTGCCAGCAGCTTAGGACGGGCCAGCACAGATACGCAGTATTTT. This encodes CASSLGRASTDTQYF.

This clonotype was recorded at least ten times. The chain carries TRBV4-3 and TRBJ2-3; no reliable D call. CDR3 length: 17 amino acids. Germline CDR1 and CDR2: LGHNA and YSLEER. V lost 0 bases, J lost 5 bases, and 18 bases lay in between. The CDR3: CASSQDSGRLSGDTQYF. For the CDR3, the DNA is TGCGCCAGCAGCCAAGATTCGGGCAGGCTAAGTGGAGATACGCAGTATTTT.

This sequence joins TRBV19 and TRBJ2-2; D is unresolved. Germline assignment: CDR1 LNHDA and CDR2 SQIVND (reference sequence). This CDR3 has 15 amino acids. Trimming pared 8 bases from V and 1 base from J, leaving 14 bases between. CDR3 protein: CASGEQLWNTGELFF. The CDR3 nucleotides read TGTGCCAGTGGAGAACAGCTTTGGAACACCGGGGAGCTGTTTTTT.

This clonotype has ten or more counts. The chain couples TRBV3-1 to TRBJ1-1; D is ambiguous. V lost 0 bases and J 1 base, leaving 9 bases between the germline ends. The CDR3 runs 15 residues. Per the germline V gene, CDR1 is LGHDT and CDR2 is YNNKEL (reference sequence). The CDR3 coding sequence is TGTGCCAGCAGCCAAGACGATTCCAAGAACACTGAAGCTTTCTTT. Amino acid sequence: CASSQDDSKNTEAFF.

This clonotype showed up many times. The rearrangement uses TRBV29-1 and TRBJ2-7; D might be TRBD1 or TRBD2, each matching 5 bases. The CDR3 has 11 amino acids. From germline, CDR1 is SQVTM and CDR2 ANQGSEA. Trimming shortened V by 0 bases and J by 5 bases, and 5 bases separated the two germline ends. CDR3 nucleotides: TGCAGCGTTGAAGAGGGGGACGAGCAGTACTTC. Amino acids: CSVEEGDEQYF.

The rearrangement joins TRBV18 to TRBJ2-3; 8 positions match TRBD1. Trimming removed 4 bases from V and 2 bases from J; junction bases left unmatched: 5. CDR1 and CDR2 (germline): KGHSH, LQKENI. There are 15 residues in the CDR3. The CDR3 sequence: CASSLTGVNTDTQYF. Written as DNA, the CDR3 is TGTGCCAGCTCACTGACAGGGGTGAACACAGATACGCAGTATTTT.

This clonotype was seen ten or more times. This rearrangement joins TRBV18 to TRBJ1-1; D uncertain. V lost 3 bases and J 1 base, leaving 6 bases between the germline ends. This CDR3 is 13 amino acids long. The V gene's germline CDR1 is KGHSH and CDR2 LQKENI. In DNA, the CDR3 is TGTGCCAGCTCACCGTCCGGGAACACTGAAGCTTTCTTT. Its translation is CASSPSGNTEAFF.

There are many counts of this clonotype. The V gene is TRBV30, the J gene TRBJ2-7; D unresolved. This CDR3 contains 11 residues. Trimming removed 3 bases from V and 6 bases from J, with 9 bases in between. CDR1 and CDR2 from the germline V gene are GTSNPN and SVGIG (reference sequence). The CDR3 sequence: CAWRDSGEQYF. For the CDR3, the DNA is TGTGCCTGGAGGGATAGTGGCGAGCAGTACTTC.

This clonotype was counted ten times or more. The rearrangement joins TRBV5-1 to TRBJ1-1; TRBD1 matches at 7 bases. The CDR3 consists of 14 residues. The ends lost 0 bases at V and 6 bases at J; junction bases unmatched: 5. Germline V gene sequence: CDR1 SGHRS, CDR2 YFSETQ. The CDR3 protein is CASSLETGRPEAFF. CDR3 DNA sequence: TGCGCCAGCAGCTTGGAGACAGGGAGGCCTGAAGCTTTCTTT.

This clonotype occurred many times. This rearrangement joins TRBV5-1 to TRBJ2-1; D possibly matches TRBD1 or TRBD2 (6 bases each). The germline V gene encodes CDR1 SGHRS and CDR2 YFSETQ. This CDR3 comprises 16 residues. V gave up 0 bases and J gave up 7 bases, with 17 bases separating them. CDR3 DNA sequence: TGCGCCAGCAGCTTGGCCTTAGGGGGGCCCAGGAATGAGCAGTTCTTC. Translation gives CASSLALGGPRNEQFF. Drawing the rest from reference TRBV5-1 and TRBJ2-1, the complete variable domain is KAGVTQTPRYLIKTRGQQVTLSCSPISGHRSVSWYQQTPGQGLQFLFEYFSETQRNKGNFPGRFSGRQFSNSRSEMNVSTLELGDSALYLCASSLALGGPRNEQFFGPGTRLTVL.

This clonotype was observed at least ten times. The chain is built from TRBV6-2 or TRBV6-3 and TRBJ2-3; weak D call: TRBD2 (6 bases). Trimming stripped 5 bases from V and 3 bases from J, with 9 bases between. This CDR3 has 13 amino acids. Germline V gene sequence: CDR1 MNHEY, CDR2 SVGEGT. CDR3 nucleotides: TGTGCCAGCAGTAAGACTAGTACAGATACGCAGTATTTT. Residues: CASSKTSTDTQYF.

Many counts were recorded for this clonotype. The V gene is TRBV6-2 or TRBV6-3, the J gene TRBJ2-1; D is undetermined. From germline, CDR1 is MNHEY and CDR2 SVGEGT. With 2 bases removed from V and 10 bases from J, the gap between germline ends came to 15 bases. This CDR3 contains 14 residues. CDR3 nucleotide sequence: TGTGCCAGCAGTTACGCTCCCCCTGGCCTAGAGCAGTTCTTC. Translation gives CASSYAPPGLEQFF.

This clonotype was picked up many times. The chain recombines TRBV19 with TRBJ2-7; TRBD1 agrees at 9 bases. V shed 5 bases, J shed 2 bases, and the junction held 7 bases outside the gene matches. The germline CDR1 and CDR2 sequences are LNHDA and SQIVND (reference sequence). This CDR3 spans 15 amino acids. The CDR3 region is CASSGTGTGTYEQYF. The CDR3 DNA is TGTGCCAGTAGTGGGACCGGGACAGGGACCTACGAGCAGTACTTC.

This clonotype was seen repeatedly, ten times or more. This rearrangement joins TRBV7-2 to TRBJ1-1; 10 nucleotides align to TRBD1. Per the germline V gene, CDR1 is SGHTA and CDR2 is FQGNSA. The V gene end was trimmed by 8 bases and the J gene end by 4 bases; junction bases not matched to a gene: 10. The CDR3 has 15 amino acids. CDR3 loop: CASGVDRGLSTEAFF. DNA for the CDR3: TGTGCCAGCGGGGTTGACAGGGGGCTGAGCACTGAAGCTTTCTTT.

The sample holds a few counts of this clonotype. The V and J genes are TRBV6-1 and TRBJ2-7, with 10 bases that match TRBD2. The CDR3 extends over 13 amino acids. The germline CDR1 and CDR2 sequences are MNHNS and SASEGT. The junction had 2 bases not matched to a gene; V was cut back by 6 bases and J by 3 bases. The CDR3 region is CASRKREGYEQYF. The CDR3, as DNA: TGTGCCAGCAGGAAGCGGGAGGGCTACGAGCAGTACTTC.

This clonotype was observed many times. The J gene is TRBJ2-4, the V gene TRBV27, with D maybe TRBD2 (5 bases). Trimming shortened V by 4 bases and J by 0 bases, and 13 bases separated the two germline ends. Germline CDR1 and CDR2: MNHEY and SMNVEV (reference sequence). The CDR3 runs 16 residues. The CDR3 DNA is TGTGCCAGCAGTTCTGGCGGGTCCTTAGCCAAAAACATTCAGTACTTC. Encoded protein: CASSSGGSLAKNIQYF.

This clonotype was detected many times. This chain links TRBV20-1 with TRBJ1-1; TRBD1 matches at 9 bases. This CDR3 spans 16 amino acids. The germline V gene encodes CDR1 DFQATT and CDR2 SNEGSKA (reference sequence). J was trimmed by 5 bases and V by 1 base; bases with no gene match: 11. CDR3: CSARVGTGYSRTEAFF. The DNA of the CDR3 is TGCAGTGCTAGAGTAGGGACAGGGTATTCCCGGACTGAAGCTTTCTTT.